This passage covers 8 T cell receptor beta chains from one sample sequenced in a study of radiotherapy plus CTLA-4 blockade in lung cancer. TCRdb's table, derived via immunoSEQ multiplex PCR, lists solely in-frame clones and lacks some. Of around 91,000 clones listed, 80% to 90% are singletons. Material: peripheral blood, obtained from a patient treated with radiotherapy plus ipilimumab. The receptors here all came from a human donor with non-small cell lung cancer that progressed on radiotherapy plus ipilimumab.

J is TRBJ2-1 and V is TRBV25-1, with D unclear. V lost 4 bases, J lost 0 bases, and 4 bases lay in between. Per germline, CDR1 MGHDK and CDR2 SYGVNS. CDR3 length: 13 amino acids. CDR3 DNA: TGTGCCAGCAGTGGGAGCTCCTACAATGAGCAGTTCTTC. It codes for CASSGSSYNEQFF.

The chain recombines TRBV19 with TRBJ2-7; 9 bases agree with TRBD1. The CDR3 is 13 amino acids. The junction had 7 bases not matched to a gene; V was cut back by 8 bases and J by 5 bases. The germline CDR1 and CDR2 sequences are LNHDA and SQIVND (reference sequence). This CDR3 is CASSGTGIDEQYF. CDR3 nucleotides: TGTGCCAGTTCCGGGACAGGGATCGACGAGCAGTACTTC.

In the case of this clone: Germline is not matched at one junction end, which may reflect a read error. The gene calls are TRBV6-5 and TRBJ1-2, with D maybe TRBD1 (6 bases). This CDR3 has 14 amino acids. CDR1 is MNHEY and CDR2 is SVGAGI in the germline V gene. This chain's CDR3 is CASRRYRVEYGHTF. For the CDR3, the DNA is TGTGCCAGCAGACGATACAGGGTTGAATATGGCCACACCTTC.

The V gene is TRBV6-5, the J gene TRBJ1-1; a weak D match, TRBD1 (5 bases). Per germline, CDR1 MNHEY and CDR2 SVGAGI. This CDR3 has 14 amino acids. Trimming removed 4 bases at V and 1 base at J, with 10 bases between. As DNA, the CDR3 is TGTGCCAGCAGTTCCAGGACACGGAACACTGAAGCTTTCTTT. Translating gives CASSSRTRNTEAFF.

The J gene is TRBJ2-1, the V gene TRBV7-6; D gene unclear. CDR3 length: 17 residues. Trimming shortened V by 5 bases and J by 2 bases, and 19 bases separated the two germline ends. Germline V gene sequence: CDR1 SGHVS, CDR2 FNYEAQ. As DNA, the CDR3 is TGTGCCAGCAGCCTTGACCCACCAGCAGGCACCTACAATGAGCAGTTCTTC. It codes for CASSLDPPAGTYNEQFF.

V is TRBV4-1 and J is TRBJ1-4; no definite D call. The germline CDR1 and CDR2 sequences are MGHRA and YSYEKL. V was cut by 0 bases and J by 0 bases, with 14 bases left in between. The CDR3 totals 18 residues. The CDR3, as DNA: TGCGCCAGCAGCCAAGAGACGGGAAGGATTGCAACTAATGAAAAACTGTTTTTT. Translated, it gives CASSQETGRIATNEKLFF.

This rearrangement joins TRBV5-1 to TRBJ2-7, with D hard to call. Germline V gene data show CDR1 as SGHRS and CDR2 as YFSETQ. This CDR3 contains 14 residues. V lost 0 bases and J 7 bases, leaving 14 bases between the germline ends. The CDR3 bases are TGCGCCAGCAGCTTGGGTCTACCTTCCGAGGAGCAGTACTTC. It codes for CASSLGLPSEEQYF.

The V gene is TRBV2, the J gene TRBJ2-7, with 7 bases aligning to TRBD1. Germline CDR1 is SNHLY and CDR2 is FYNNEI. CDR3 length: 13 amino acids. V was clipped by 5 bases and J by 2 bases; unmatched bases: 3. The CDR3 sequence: CASSRQGAYEQYF. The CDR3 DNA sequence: TGTGCCAGCAGTCGCCAGGGGGCCTACGAGCAGTACTTC. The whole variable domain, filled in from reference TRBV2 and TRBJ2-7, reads EPEVTQTPSHQVTQMGQEVILRCVPISNHLYFYWYRQILGQKVEFLVSFYNNEISEKSEIFDDQFSVERPDGSNFTLKIRSTKLEDSAMYFCASSRQGAYEQYFGPGTRLTVT.